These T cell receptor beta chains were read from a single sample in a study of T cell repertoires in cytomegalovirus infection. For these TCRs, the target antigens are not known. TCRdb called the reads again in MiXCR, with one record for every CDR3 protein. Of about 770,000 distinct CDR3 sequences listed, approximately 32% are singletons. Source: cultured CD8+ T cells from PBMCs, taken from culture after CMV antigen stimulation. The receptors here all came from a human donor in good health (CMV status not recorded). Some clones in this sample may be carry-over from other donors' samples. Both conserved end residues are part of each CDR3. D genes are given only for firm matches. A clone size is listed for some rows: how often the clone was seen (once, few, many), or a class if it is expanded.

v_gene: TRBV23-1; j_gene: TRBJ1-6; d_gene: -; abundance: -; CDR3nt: TGCGCCAGCAGTTCCCGGGACGGATCGCTTAATTCACCCCTCCACTTT; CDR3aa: CASSSRDGSLNSPLHF
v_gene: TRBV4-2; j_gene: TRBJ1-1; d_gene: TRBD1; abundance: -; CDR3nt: TGTGCCAGCAGCCAAGAAAGGGGGCTGGACACTGAAGCTTTCTTT; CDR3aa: CASSQERGLDTEAFF
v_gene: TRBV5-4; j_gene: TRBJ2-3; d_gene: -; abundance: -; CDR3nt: TGTGCCAGCAGCTTGGAGGGGGACCTGTATACGCAGTATTTT; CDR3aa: CASSLEGDLYTQYF
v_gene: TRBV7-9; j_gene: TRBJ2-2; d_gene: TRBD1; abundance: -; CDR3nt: TGTGCCAGCATGGATTGGACAGGAAACACCGGGGAGCTGTTTTTT; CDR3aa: CASMDWTGNTGELFF
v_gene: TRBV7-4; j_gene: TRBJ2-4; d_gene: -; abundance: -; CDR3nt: TGTGCCAGCAGCCCCGAGGGAGGAGGAAACATTCAGTACTTC; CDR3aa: CASSPEGGGNIQYF
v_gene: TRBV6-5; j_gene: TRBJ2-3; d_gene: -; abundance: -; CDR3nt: TGTGCCAGCAGTCCGCGCGAAGGCACAGATACGCAGTATTTT; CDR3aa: CASSPREGTDTQYF
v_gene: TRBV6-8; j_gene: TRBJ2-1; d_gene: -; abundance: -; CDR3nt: TGTGCCAGCACCTTTGACAGGAGCTCCTACAATGAGCAGTTCTTC; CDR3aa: CASTFDRSSYNEQFF
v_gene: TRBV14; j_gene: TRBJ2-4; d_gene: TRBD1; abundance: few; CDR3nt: TGTGCCAGCAGCAGTGACAGGGTGTGGAACATTCAGTACTTC; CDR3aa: CASSSDRVWNIQYF
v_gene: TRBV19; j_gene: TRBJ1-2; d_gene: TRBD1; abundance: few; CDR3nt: TGTGCCAGTAGTACACAGGGGGCGGATGGCTACACCTTC; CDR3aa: CASSTQGADGYTF
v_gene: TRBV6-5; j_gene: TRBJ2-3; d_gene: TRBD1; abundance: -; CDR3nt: TGTGCCAGCAGTTACGCACAGGGGGGAACAGATACGCAGTATTTT; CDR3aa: CASSYAQGGTDTQYF
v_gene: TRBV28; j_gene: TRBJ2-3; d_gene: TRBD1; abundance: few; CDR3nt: TGTGCCAGCAGTCTTTATCGGGGACAGGGAGGAGATACGCAGTATTTT; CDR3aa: CASSLYRGQGGDTQYF
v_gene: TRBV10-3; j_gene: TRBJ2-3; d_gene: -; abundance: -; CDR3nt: TGTGCCATCAGTGAGCGGACCTCAGATACGCAGTATTTT; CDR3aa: CAISERTSDTQYF
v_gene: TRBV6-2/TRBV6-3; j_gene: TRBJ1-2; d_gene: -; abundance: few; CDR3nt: TGTGCCAGTGACTCCGGGACCGACCGGAGCTACACCTTC; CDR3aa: CASDSGTDRSYTF
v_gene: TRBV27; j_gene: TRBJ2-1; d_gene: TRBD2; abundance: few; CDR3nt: TGTGCCAGCAGTTTATCGGGGATTAGCGGGGGGGCCCTCCCCAGCTCCTACAATGAGCAGTTCTTC; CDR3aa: CASSLSGISGGALPSSYNEQFF
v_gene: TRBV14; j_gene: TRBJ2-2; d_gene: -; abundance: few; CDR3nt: TGTGCCAGCAGCCATTGGCAGGGGCCTGACACCGGGGAGCTGTTTTTT; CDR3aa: CASSHWQGPDTGELFF
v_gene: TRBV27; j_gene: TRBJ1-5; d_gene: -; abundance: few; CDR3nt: TGTGCCAGCAGCCCCTCAGCCCAGGGACCCTTTCAGCCCCAGCATTTT; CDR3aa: CASSPSAQGPFQPQHF
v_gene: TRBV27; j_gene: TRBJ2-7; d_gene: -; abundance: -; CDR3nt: TGTGCCAGCAGGGTGGATTTCCCCACGTCCGAGCAGTACTTC; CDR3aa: CASRVDFPTSEQYF
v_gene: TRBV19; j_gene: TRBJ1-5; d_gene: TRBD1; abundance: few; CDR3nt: TGTGCCAGTAGATCCCGGGACAGGGGGAATCAGCCCCAGCATTTT; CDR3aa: CASRSRDRGNQPQHF
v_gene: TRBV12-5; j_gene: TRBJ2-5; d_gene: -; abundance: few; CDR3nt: TGTGCTAGTGGTTTGTGGGACAGAGGGAGGGAGACCCAGTACTTC; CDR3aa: CASGLWDRGRETQYF
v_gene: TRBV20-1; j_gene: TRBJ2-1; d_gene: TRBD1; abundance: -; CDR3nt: TGCAGTGCTAGAGATCCGGATGGGGACAGCAATGAGCAGTTCTTC; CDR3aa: CSARDPDGDSNEQFF
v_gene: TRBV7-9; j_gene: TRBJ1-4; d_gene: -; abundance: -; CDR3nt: TGTGCCAGCGGCGCGGGCGTTACATCCGAAAAACTGTTTTTT; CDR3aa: CASGAGVTSEKLFF
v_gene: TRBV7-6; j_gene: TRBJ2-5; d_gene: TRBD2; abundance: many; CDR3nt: TGTGCCAGCAGGGACGCCGGGACTAGCGGGGGGATACAAGAGACCCAGTACTTC; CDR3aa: CASRDAGTSGGIQETQYF
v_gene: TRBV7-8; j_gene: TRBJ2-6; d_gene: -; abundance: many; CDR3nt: TGTGCCAGCAGCTTAGGTTCTGGGACTGTGACCTCTGGGGCCAACGTCCTGACTTTC; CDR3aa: CASSLGSGTVTSGANVLTF
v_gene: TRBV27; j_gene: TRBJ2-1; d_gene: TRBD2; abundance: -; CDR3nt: TGTGCCAGTTGGCGGGGGGGCCGGGATGAGCAGTTCTTC; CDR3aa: CASWRGGRDEQFF
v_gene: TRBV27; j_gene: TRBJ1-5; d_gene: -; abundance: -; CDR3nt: TGTGCCAGCAGATCCGGGACACCAAATCAGCCCCAGCATTTT; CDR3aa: CASRSGTPNQPQHF
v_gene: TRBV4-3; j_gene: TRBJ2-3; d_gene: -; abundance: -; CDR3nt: TGCGCCAGCAGCCAAAACCCTGGGGCGCCTATCACAGATACGCAGTATTTT; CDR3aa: CASSQNPGAPITDTQYF
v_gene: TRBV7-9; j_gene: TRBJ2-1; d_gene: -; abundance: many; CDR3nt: TGTGCCAGCACGTGGGCTAGCGATGAGCAGTTCTTC; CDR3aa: CASTWASDEQFF
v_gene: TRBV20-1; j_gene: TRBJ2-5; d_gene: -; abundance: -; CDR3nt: TGCAGTGCTAGAGATCATACGGGGGCCGGGGAGACCCAGTACTTC; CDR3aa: CSARDHTGAGETQYF
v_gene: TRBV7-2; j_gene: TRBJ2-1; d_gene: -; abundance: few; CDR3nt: TGTGCCAGCAGCTATACTTTCAATGAGCAGTTCTTC; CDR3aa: CASSYTFNEQFF
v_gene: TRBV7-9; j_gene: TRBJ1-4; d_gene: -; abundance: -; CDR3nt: TGTGCCAGCAGCACCCCGGGAAACGGGGAAAAACTGTTTTTT; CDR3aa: CASSTPGNGEKLFF
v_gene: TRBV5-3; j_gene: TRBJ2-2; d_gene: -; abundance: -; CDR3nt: TGTGCCAGCAGCTACATAGTAACATGGCTCGGCGGAACCGGGGAGCTGTTTTTT; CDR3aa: CASSYIVTWLGGTGELFF
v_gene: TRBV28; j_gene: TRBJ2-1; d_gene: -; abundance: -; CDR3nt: TGTGCCAGCAGTTTCGGGCGATATGAGCAGTTCTTC; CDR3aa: CASSFGRYEQFF
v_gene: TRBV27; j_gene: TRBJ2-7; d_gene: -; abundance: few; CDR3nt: TGTGCCAGCAGTTTTGGACGGACCTTCTACGAGCAGTACTTC; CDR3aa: CASSFGRTFYEQYF
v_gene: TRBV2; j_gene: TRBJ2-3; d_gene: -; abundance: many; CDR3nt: TGTGCCAGCATGGGTTTGGCGGGGAGTGCAGATACGCAGTATTTT; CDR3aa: CASMGLAGSADTQYF
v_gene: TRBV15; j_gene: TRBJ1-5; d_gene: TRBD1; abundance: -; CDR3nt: TGTGCCACCAGCAGAACTGACAGGGCCGGAGGGCCCCAGCATTTT; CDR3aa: CATSRTDRAGGPQHF
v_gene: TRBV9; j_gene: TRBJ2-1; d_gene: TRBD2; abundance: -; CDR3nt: TGTGCCAGCAGCGCAGCCGGGTGGGGGGGGTCTAACAATGAGCAGTTCTTC; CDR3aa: CASSAAGWGGSNNEQFF
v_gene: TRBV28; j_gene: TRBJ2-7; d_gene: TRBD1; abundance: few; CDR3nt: TGTGCCAGCAGTTTTGACCGGACAGGGGGGCTCTACGAGCAGTACTTC; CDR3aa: CASSFDRTGGLYEQYF
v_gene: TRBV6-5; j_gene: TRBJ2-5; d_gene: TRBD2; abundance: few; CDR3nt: TGTGCCAGCAGCGACGGCGGACTAGCGGGGGACCAAGAGACCCAGTACTTC; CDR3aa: CASSDGGLAGDQETQYF
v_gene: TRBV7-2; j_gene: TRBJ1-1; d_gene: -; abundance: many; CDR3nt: TGTGCCAGCAGCTTGGCCCAACCAACCTGGGACACTGAAGCTTTCTTT; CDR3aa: CASSLAQPTWDTEAFF
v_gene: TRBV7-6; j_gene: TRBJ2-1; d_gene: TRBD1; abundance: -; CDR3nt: TGTGCCAGCACCCTCCTACAGGGGGCTCTCGATGAGCAGTTCTTC; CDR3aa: CASTLLQGALDEQFF
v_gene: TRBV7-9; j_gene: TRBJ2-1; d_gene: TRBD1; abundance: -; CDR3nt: TGTGCCAGCAGCTCGATCGACAGGGGGCCCTACAATGAGCAGTTCTTC; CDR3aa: CASSSIDRGPYNEQFF
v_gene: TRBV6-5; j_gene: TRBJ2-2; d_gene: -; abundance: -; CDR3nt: TGTGCCAGCAGTTACGCCTCAGGGCCCGGGGAGCTGTTTTTT; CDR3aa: CASSYASGPGELFF
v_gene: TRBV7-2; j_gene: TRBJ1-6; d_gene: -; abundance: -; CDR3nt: TGTGCCAGCAGCTTAGCGCCAAGCTCCTATAATTCACCCCTCCGCTTT; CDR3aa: CASSLAPSSYNSPLRF
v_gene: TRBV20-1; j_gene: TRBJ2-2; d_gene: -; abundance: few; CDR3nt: TGCAGTGCTCCCAGTCCGCGGGGCACCGGGGAGCTGTTTTTT; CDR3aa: CSAPSPRGTGELFF
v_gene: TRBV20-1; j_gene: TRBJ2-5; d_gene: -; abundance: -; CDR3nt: TGCAGTGCTAGAGAGGTCAGCGAAGAGACCCAGTACTTC; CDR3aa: CSAREVSEETQYF
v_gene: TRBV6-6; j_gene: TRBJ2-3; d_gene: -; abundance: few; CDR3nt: TGTGCCAGCAGTTACTCGGTGGGAGAGACTGTCGATACGCAGTATTTT; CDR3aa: CASSYSVGETVDTQYF